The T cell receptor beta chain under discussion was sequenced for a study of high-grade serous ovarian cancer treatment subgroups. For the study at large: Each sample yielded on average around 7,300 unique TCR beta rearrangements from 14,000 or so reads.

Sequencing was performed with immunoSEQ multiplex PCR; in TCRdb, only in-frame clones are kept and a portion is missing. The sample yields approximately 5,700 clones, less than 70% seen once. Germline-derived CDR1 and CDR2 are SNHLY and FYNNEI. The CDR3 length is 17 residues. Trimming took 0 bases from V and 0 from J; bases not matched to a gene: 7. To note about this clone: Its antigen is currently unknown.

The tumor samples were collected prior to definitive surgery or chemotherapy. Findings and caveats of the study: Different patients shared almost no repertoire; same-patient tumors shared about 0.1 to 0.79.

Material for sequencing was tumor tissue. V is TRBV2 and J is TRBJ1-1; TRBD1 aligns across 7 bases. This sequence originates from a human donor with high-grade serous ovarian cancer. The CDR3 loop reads CASSEAGTAFMNTEAFF. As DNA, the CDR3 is TGTGCCAGCAGTGAAGCCGGGACAGCCTTTATGAACACTGAAGCTTTCTTT.